The 18 T cell receptor beta chains below were found in one sample sequenced in a study of cytomegalovirus exposure and HLA in healthy donors (dated 2017 in TCRdb). The method behind the library was the immunoSEQ multiplex PCR assay. For the multiplex PCR, a mixture combining 60 forward primers for TCR Vbeta segments and 13 reverse primers for TCR Jbeta segments was used. The table comes from immuneACCESS by way of TCRdb, which keeps in-frame sequences with V and J called. Part of the clones is missing from these tables; in studies checked, under half for an unresolved V gene and the rest for unknown reasons. The sample table lists around 150,000 clones, about 88% of them with a count of one. The ten biggest clones cover under 2.5% of the sample. Sequenced material: PBMCs. Receptors were obtained from a woman aged 18-29 years in good health and CMV-seronegative.

The chain joins TRBV25-1 to TRBJ2-3; D uncertain. Germline CDR1 and CDR2: MGHDK and SYGVNS. The CDR3 sequence is 15 residues long. The ends were cut back, 4 bases at V and 5 bases at J, with 16 bases in the middle. CDR3 sequence: CASSGSRSFRDTQYF. CDR3 sequence (DNA): TGTGCCAGCAGTGGTTCTCGGAGTTTTCGAGATACGCAGTATTTT.

The chain combines TRBV7-9 with TRBJ2-1, with unresolved D. Trimming removed 2 bases from V and 4 bases from J, with 12 bases in between. This CDR3 is built from 15 residues. Germline V CDR1 and CDR2: SEHNR, FQNEAQ (reference sequence). The CDR3: CASSLSRPIYNEQFF. The CDR3 coding sequence is TGTGCCAGCAGCTTAAGCAGGCCCATTTACAATGAGCAGTTCTTC.

V is TRBV29-1 and J is TRBJ2-1, with D uncertain. Germline-derived CDR1 and CDR2 are SQVTM and ANQGSEA. V was cut by 3 bases and J by 5 bases, with 11 bases left in between. CDR3 length: 13 amino acids. The CDR3 DNA sequence: TGCAGCGTTGACAGGAAGACGGACAATGAGCAGTTCTTC. Amino acid sequence: CSVDRKTDNEQFF.

The chain recombines TRBV5-4 with TRBJ2-7; D gene uncertain. The CDR3 runs 13 residues. Trimming took 2 bases from V and 0 from J, leaving 6 bases between them. CDR1 is SGHNT and CDR2 is YYREEE in the germline V gene (reference sequence). The CDR3 is CASSFQSSYEQYF. The DNA of the CDR3 is TGTGCCAGCAGCTTCCAATCCTCCTACGAGCAGTACTTC.

This clone was counted once. V is TRBV5-4 and J is TRBJ1-4, with unresolved D. Germline V gene sequence: CDR1 SGHNT, CDR2 YYREEE (reference sequence). The CDR3 extends over 16 amino acids. Trimming shortened V by 2 bases and J by 8 bases, and 19 bases separated the two germline ends. CDR3 sequence: CASSFDGERLSEKLFF. DNA of the CDR3: TGTGCCAGCAGCTTCGACGGGGAACGGCTTAGCGAAAAACTGTTTTTT.

The chain couples TRBV30 to TRBJ2-2; 7 bases align to TRBD2. The junction had 3 bases not matched to a gene; V was cut back by 4 bases and J by 1 base. The CDR3 is 14 amino acids. Germline lookup yields CDR1 GTSNPN and CDR2 SVGIG (reference sequence). The CDR3 sequence: CAWKPSGNTGELFF. CDR3 in DNA: TGTGCCTGGAAACCTAGCGGGAACACCGGGGAGCTGTTTTTT.

This clone was picked up a small number of times. The chain links TRBV5-5 to TRBJ1-1, with unresolved D. The CDR3 is 14 residues long. V dropped 0 bases and J dropped 1 base, with 7 bases sitting between them. CDR1 and CDR2 from the germline V gene are SGHKS and YYEKEE (reference sequence). CDR3 sequence reads: CASSLVRQNTEAFF. The DNA for the CDR3 is TGTGCCAGCAGCTTGGTGCGACAGAACACTGAAGCTTTCTTT. Using reference TRBV5-5 and TRBJ1-1 for the parts outside the CDR3, the full variable domain is DAGVTQSPTHLIKTRGQQVTLRCSPISGHKSVSWYQQVLGQGPQFIFQYYEKEERGRGNFPDRFSARQFPNYSSELNVNALLLGDSALYLCASSLVRQNTEAFFGQGTRLTVV.

V gene TRBV5-1 combines with J gene TRBJ2-7; 8 bases line up with TRBD2. Unmatched junction bases numbered 6, after V lost 0 bases and J lost 4 bases. The CDR3 runs 15 residues. Germline assignment: CDR1 SGHRS and CDR2 YFSETQ. The CDR3 nucleotides are TGCGCCAGCAGCTTGGATGCGGGGGGTTTTTACGAGCAGTACTTC. It yields the protein CASSLDAGGFYEQYF.

The chain joins TRBV10-1 to TRBJ1-4, with D perhaps matching TRBD1 (5 bases). Trimming removed 6 bases at V and 4 bases at J, with 15 bases between. The CDR3 is made up of 15 amino acids. In germline, CDR1 is WNHNN, CDR2 SYGVQD (reference sequence). The CDR3, as DNA: TGCGCCAGCAGCCCCCCTCGACAGAATAATGAAAAACTGTTTTTT. The encoded protein is CASSPPRQNNEKLFF.

The chain combines TRBV6-6 with TRBJ1-5; TRBD1 is a possible D gene (6 bases). Germline V gene lookup returns CDR1 MNHNY and CDR2 SVGAGI (reference sequence). Deletions cut 0 bases from V and 7 bases from J, with 10 bases between. The CDR3 runs 14 residues. The CDR3 DNA is TGTGCCAGCAGTTACTCCAACAGGGACCAGCCCCAGCATTTT. This gives the protein CASSYSNRDQPQHF.

The rearrangement uses TRBV27 and TRBJ2-1, with TRBD2 identical over 10 bases. The length of the CDR3 is 16 residues. Looked up from germline, CDR1 is MNHEY and CDR2 is SMNVEV (reference sequence). J gave up 8 bases and V 5 bases, and 12 bases lay outside the gene matches. CDR3 DNA: TGTGCCAGCAGTCCCATTGATAGCGGGAGGCTCGATGAGCAGTTCTTC. Amino acid sequence: CASSPIDSGRLDEQFF.

The chain has TRBV11-2 and TRBJ2-2; D might be TRBD2 (7 bases). The CDR3 length is 15 residues. Germline V gene data show CDR1 as SGHAT and CDR2 as FQNNGV. V was trimmed by 2 bases and J by 7 bases, leaving 14 bases between them. The CDR3 region has the DNA TGTGCCAGCAGCTTAACAGGGAGGGTGATCGGGGAGCTGTTTTTT. Residues: CASSLTGRVIGELFF.

The V and J genes are TRBV19 and TRBJ2-2; TRBD2 is a possible D gene (5 bases). This CDR3 region has 14 residues. V gave up 6 bases and J gave up 6 bases, with 14 bases separating them. CDR1 and CDR2 from the germline V gene are LNHDA and SQIVND (reference sequence). The CDR3 sequence is CASSQRVPSGELFF. The DNA for the CDR3 is TGTGCCAGTAGCCAGAGGGTACCATCCGGGGAGCTGTTTTTT.

J is TRBJ1-2 and V is TRBV2, with D uncertain. Per the germline V gene, CDR1 is SNHLY and CDR2 is FYNNEI. Deletions cut 7 bases from V and 4 bases from J, with 10 bases between. The CDR3 is 12 residues long. CDR3 nucleotide sequence: TGTGCCAGCATCAAGGAGAGCTATGGCTACACCTTC. Its translation is CASIKESYGYTF.

The chain employs TRBV7-9 and TRBJ2-7, with TRBD2 matching 7 bases. The trim removed 5 bases at V and 3 bases at J, leaving 7 bases unmatched. The CDR3 length is 14 residues. Germline CDR1 is SEHNR and CDR2 is FQNEAQ (reference sequence). CDR3 protein: CASSPLAVDYEQYF. The CDR3 coding sequence is TGTGCCAGCAGCCCCCTAGCGGTCGACTACGAGCAGTACTTC.

Notes on this clone: A junction end diverges from the germline sequence, so it may reflect a read error. The identical CDR3 is also encoded by other nucleotide sequences in the sample. V is TRBV2 and J is TRBJ2-7, with D maybe TRBD2 (7 bases). CDR1 and CDR2 from the germline V gene are SNHLY and FYNNEI. The length of the CDR3 is 12 residues. CDR3 nucleotides: TGCGCCAGCCGGGGGGCGGTTTATGAGCAGTACTTC. Translated, it gives CASRGAVYEQYF. Full variable domain (outside the CDR3, taken from reference TRBV2 and TRBJ2-7): EPEVTQTPSHQVTQMGQEVILRCVPISNHLYFYWYRQILGQKVEFLVSFYNNEISEKSEIFDDQFSVERPDGSNFTLKIRSTKLEDSAMYFCASRGAVYEQYFGPGTRLTVT.

This clone was recorded once. The chain couples TRBV5-1 to TRBJ2-7; tentatively, D is TRBD1 (5 bases). Trimming took off 0 bases at V and 4 bases at J, with 8 bases between the two ends. The length of the CDR3 is 13 residues. Germline V gene sequence: CDR1 SGHRS, CDR2 YFSETQ. CDR3 residues: CASSLGTYYEQYF. The CDR3 DNA follows: TGCGCCAGCAGCTTGGGGACATATTACGAGCAGTACTTC.

Worth noting for this clone: A read error may account for a junction end that differs from germline. The same CDR3 also results from other DNA sequences found in this sample. This sequence joins TRBV5-8 and TRBJ1-3; 11 bases align to TRBD1. Per germline, CDR1 SGHTS and CDR2 YDEGEE. The CDR3 sequence is 18 residues long. The CDR3 bases are TGTGCCAGCAGCTTGGGGACAGGGGGCGCGGGGACTGGGAACACCATATATTTT. Translated, it gives CASSLGTGGAGTGNTIYF.